The 2 T cell receptor beta chains in this list originate from one sample, sequenced in a study of cytomegalovirus exposure and HLA in healthy donors (dated by TCRdb to about 2017). Libraries were constructed by the immunoSEQ multiplex PCR assay. The multiplex PCR relied on a mix of 60 forward primers for TCR Vbeta segments and 13 reverse primers for TCR Jbeta segments. TCRdb re-hosts the immuneACCESS table, in-frame sequences only. Its copies lack some clones; in the studies checked, an unresolved V gene accounts for under half of them, and the cause for the rest is not known. Across this sample there are around 150,000 clones, with around 79% seen only once. The ten largest clones represent about 1% of the sample. Sequenced: PBMCs. These receptors were collected from a woman in her forties or fifties in good health and CMV-seropositive.

This clone was detected only once. The CDR3 reads CASSPLSVTNTGELFF. The CDR3 coding sequence is TGTGCCAGCTCACCACTTTCGGTAACGAACACCGGGGAGCTGTTTTTT. The chain joins TRBV18 to TRBJ2-2; D gene ambiguous. Between the trimmed V and J ends, which lost 1 base and 0 bases, there was a span of 9 bases. Germline V gene sequence: CDR1 KGHSH, CDR2 LQKENI. The CDR3 spans 16 residues.

The chain combines TRBV19 with TRBJ1-3; D is unclear. Germline CDR1 reads LNHDA; CDR2 reads SQIVND (reference sequence). There are 13 residues in the CDR3. The V and J ends lost 5 bases and 6 bases respectively, with 11 bases between them. CDR3 region: CASSFRGENTIYF. The DNA for the CDR3 is TGTGCCAGTAGTTTCCGGGGTGAAAACACCATATATTTT.